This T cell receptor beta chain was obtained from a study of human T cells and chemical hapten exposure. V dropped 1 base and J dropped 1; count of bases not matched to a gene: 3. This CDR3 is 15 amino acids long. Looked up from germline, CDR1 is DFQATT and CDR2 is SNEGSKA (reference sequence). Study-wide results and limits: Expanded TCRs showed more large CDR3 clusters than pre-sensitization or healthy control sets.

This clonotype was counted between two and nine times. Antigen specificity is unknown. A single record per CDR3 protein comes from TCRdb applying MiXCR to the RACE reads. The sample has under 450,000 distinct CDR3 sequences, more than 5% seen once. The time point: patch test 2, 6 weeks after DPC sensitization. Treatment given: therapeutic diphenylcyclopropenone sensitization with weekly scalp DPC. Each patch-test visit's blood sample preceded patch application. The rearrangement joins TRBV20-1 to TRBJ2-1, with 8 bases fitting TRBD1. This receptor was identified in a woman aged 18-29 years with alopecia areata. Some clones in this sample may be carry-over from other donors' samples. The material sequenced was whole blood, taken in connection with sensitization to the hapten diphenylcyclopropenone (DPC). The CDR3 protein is CSARGQGSSYNEQFF. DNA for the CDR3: TGCAGTGCTAGAGGACAGGGGTCATCCTACAATGAGCAGTTCTTC.